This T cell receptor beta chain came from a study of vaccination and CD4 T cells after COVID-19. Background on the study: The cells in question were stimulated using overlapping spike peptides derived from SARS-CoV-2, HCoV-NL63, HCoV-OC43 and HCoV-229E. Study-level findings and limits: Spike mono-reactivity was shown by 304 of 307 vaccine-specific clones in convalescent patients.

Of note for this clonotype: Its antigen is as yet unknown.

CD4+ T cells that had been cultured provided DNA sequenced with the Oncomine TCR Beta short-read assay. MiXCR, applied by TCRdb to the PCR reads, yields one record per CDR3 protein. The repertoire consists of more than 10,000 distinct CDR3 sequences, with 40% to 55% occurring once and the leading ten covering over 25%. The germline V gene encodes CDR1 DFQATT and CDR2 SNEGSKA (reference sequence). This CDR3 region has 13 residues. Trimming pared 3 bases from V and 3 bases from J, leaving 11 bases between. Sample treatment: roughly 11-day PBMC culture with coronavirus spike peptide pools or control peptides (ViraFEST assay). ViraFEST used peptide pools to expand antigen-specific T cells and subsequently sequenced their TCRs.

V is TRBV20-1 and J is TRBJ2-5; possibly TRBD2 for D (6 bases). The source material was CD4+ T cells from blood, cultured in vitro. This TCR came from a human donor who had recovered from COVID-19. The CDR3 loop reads CSASASVKETQYF. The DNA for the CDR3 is TGCAGTGCTAGTGCTAGCGTTAAAGAGACCCAGTACTTC.